This T cell receptor beta chain comes out of a study of blood T cells in healthy people across ages. On this clonotype itself: The antigen is undetermined.

This CDR3 has 14 amino acids. Trimming at V came to 7 bases and at J to 3 bases, leaving 5 bases not matched to a gene. Germline V gene data show CDR1 as SEHNR and CDR2 as FQNEAQ (reference sequence). Study-wide results and caveats: More naive CD4+ cells and higher diversity marked long-lived donors relative to aged donors.

With a J-beta primer mix and a sample-barcoded 5' primer, a second PCR ran roughly 6 to 11 cycles. MiXCR, run by TCRdb on the 5' RACE reads, gives a single entry per CDR3 protein. The repertoire holds about 570,000 distinct CDR3 sequences, with 27% as singletons. Sequenced input: blood. The chain is built from TRBV7-9 and TRBJ1-4; 7 positions agree with TRBD1. The TCR sequence derives from a woman in her seventies in good health. The CDR3 sequence is CASISGGSNEKLFF. The CDR3 region has the DNA TGTGCCAGCATTTCAGGGGGGTCTAATGAAAAACTGTTTTTT.